One and the same sample provided the 2 T cell receptor beta chains below, sequenced in a study of CD8 T cells in Susac syndrome. Reverse transcription used about 0.45 to 1 ug RNA and random hexamers. One entry per CDR3 protein results from TCRdb running MiXCR on the immunoSEQ multiplex PCR reads. The sample includes roughly 220,000 distinct CDR3 sequences, less than 95% of them seen just once. The sample was CD4+ T cells from PBMCs. These TCRs come from a human donor with Susac syndrome.

The chain joins TRBV20-1 to TRBJ2-7; weak D call: TRBD1 (5 bases). The ends were cut back, 0 bases at V and 3 bases at J, with 12 bases in the middle. Germline CDR1 reads DFQATT; CDR2 reads SNEGSKA (reference sequence). CDR3 size: 14 residues. The CDR3: CSARDDGQGYEQYF. The CDR3 DNA reads as TGCAGTGCTAGAGATGACGGGCAGGGCTACGAGCAGTACTTC.

The genes are TRBV29-1 and TRBJ1-2, with 9 nucleotides matching TRBD1. V was clipped by 7 bases and J by 3 bases; unmatched bases: 3. The germline V gene encodes CDR1 SQVTM and CDR2 ANQGSEA. This CDR3 has 12 residues. CDR3 amino acids: CSGRDRDYGYTF. CDR3 bases: TGCAGCGGACGGGACAGGGACTATGGCTACACCTTC.